The present T cell receptor (beta chain) was sequenced within a study of T cell responses to AZD1222 COVID-19 vaccine. Across the study: Recipients boosted at about 4 weeks or about 12 weeks are pooled. The study's findings and limits: Just six AZD1222 recipients were seropositive at baseline. Mapped onto spike, vaccine-associated CD4 TCRs spanned it and were dominant at 160-218 and 743-854.

Remarks on this clone: What it binds is not known.

Measured with immunoSEQ multiplex PCR; TCRdb has only the in-frame clones, and not every one. The table includes approximately 100,000 clones, 92% detected once. The CDR3 is 16 amino acids. Germline-derived CDR1 and CDR2 are MRHNA and SNTAGT. V trimming: 3 bases; J trimming: 7 bases; junction bases outside the gene matches: 11. The specimen comprised peripheral blood, sampled on day 0 of AZD1222 vaccination. The chain joins TRBV6-4 to TRBJ1-4; TRBD1 matches at 7 bases. The clonotype comes from an adult in good health. For the CDR3, the DNA is TGTGCCAGCAGTGATTCCAGGGGGGGCCGCGGTGAAAAACTGTTTTTT. The encoded protein is CASSDSRGGRGEKLFF.